A selection of T cell receptor beta chains follows, all from one sample in a study of regulatory T cells in long-lasting Graves disease. TCRdb re-derived calls from the multiplex PCR reads in MiXCR, one entry per CDR3 protein. Among roughly 610,000 distinct CDR3 sequences listed, around 15% were seen once. The same specimen was also included in a second study, on T cells in Graves' hyperthyroidism and ophthalmopathy.

The sequencing used peripheral blood mononuclear cells (PBMCs), collected at new diagnosis, from a patient treated with antithyroid drugs. These receptors were collected from a man aged 18 to 30 with Graves disease. Both conserved end residues are part of each CDR3. A D gene is named only where the DNA matches it firmly. Expanded clones are given a class, and other clones once, few, many or no size at all.

-	TRBV5-1	TRBJ1-2	-	TGCGCCAGCAGCTTGACAGAAACTAACTATGGCTACACCTTC	CASSLTETNYGYTF
few	TRBV19	TRBJ2-1	-	TGTGCCAGTAGCCCATTGAGTTCTTTCTCCCGGGGCAATGAGCAGTTCTTC	CASSPLSSFSRGNEQFF
many	TRBV2	TRBJ1-2	TRBD1	TGTGCCAGTAAGGACAGGGTGGGCTATGGCTACACCTTC	CASKDRVGYGYTF
-	TRBV10-3	TRBJ2-5	TRBD2	TGTGCCCTCACCCGCGGGAGATTGAGCCAAGAGACCCAGTACTTC	CALTRGRLSQETQYF
-	TRBV25-1	TRBJ2-5	-	TGTGCCAGCAGTTCAGCCCGGGGAGAGACCCAGTACTTC	CASSSARGETQYF
many	TRBV24-1	TRBJ2-5	TRBD1	TGTGCCACGGGGGGGACAGGGCAAGAGACCCAGTACTTC	CATGGTGQETQYF
-	TRBV20-1	TRBJ2-7	-	TGCAGTGCCGGCCCAGGAAGCGAGCAGTACTTC	CSAGPGSEQYF
many	TRBV20-1	TRBJ2-1	TRBD2	TGCAGTGCTAGAGATAGTTCCCTAGCGGAGAACAATGAGCAGTTCTTC	CSARDSSLAENNEQFF
many	TRBV5-1	TRBJ2-7	TRBD2	TGCGCCAGCAGCTTGGGGTCTAGCGGGAACTACGAGCAGTACTTC	CASSLGSSGNYEQYF
many	TRBV3-1	TRBJ2-2	-	TGTGCCAGCACCCCAGCCGACGTCTCCGGGGAGCTGTTTTTT	CASTPADVSGELFF
many	TRBV6-1	TRBJ2-2	-	TGTGCCAGCAGGCTCCAGAACACCGGGGAGCTGTTTTTT	CASRLQNTGELFF
many	TRBV18	TRBJ1-5	TRBD1	TGTGCCAGCTCACCGCGGGACAGCGCTCAGCCCCAGCATTTT	CASSPRDSAQPQHF
few	TRBV9	TRBJ2-2	-	TGTGCCAGCAGCGTAGAGGCCGGGGAGCTGTTTTTT	CASSVEAGELFF
many	TRBV20-1	TRBJ2-5	TRBD2	TGCAGTGCTAGTATGACTAGCGGGAGGGCCAGGGAGACCCAGTACTTC	CSASMTSGRARETQYF
many	TRBV2	TRBJ2-3	TRBD1	TGTGCCAGCAGCGCTGACAGGGGGCTACATACGCAGTATTTT	CASSADRGLHTQYF
many	TRBV7-2	TRBJ2-2	TRBD1	TGTGCCAGCAGGCGACAGGGGGCTCGCACCGGGGAGCTGTTTTTT	CASRRQGARTGELFF
many	TRBV20-1	TRBJ2-3	TRBD2	TGCAGTGCCCCTGAGACTAGCGGGATTAGCACAGATACGCAGTATTTT	CSAPETSGISTDTQYF
-	TRBV15	TRBJ2-7	-	TGTGCCACCAGCGGGAGCGGGGACAGCTCCTACGAGCAGTACTTC	CATSGSGDSSYEQYF
once	TRBV6-2/TRBV6-3	TRBJ2-2	-	TGTGCCAGCAGTTACGCGAAGACCGGGGAGCTGTTTTTT	CASSYAKTGELFF
few	TRBV7-2	TRBJ2-2	-	TGTGCCAGCAGCGCGGGCGCCGGGGAGCTGTTTTTT	CASSAGAGELFF
-	TRBV5-1	TRBJ2-1	TRBD1	TGTGCCAGCAGCGAGGACAGGGGGCCCTGGGTTGGGAATGAGCAGTTCTTC	CASSEDRGPWVGNEQFF
-	TRBV7-9	TRBJ1-1	TRBD1	TGTGCCAGCAGCGCGGGACAGGGCGTGTCTGAAGCTTTCTTT	CASSAGQGVSEAFF
many	TRBV7-2	TRBJ1-2	TRBD1	TGTGCCAGCAGCCCTATGACAGGGGCGCCCTATGGCTACACCTTC	CASSPMTGAPYGYTF
-	TRBV28	TRBJ2-1	-	TGTGCCAGCAGTTTAAGGGATAGGCCGTTCTTC	CASSLRDRPFF
many	TRBV7-3	TRBJ2-3	TRBD2	TGTGCCAGCAGCCGTAGCGGGAGCGGCACAGATACGCAGTATTTT	CASSRSGSGTDTQYF
few	TRBV2	TRBJ2-7	-	TGTGCCAGCAGTGAAATCGGCTCCGCTTTGGAGCAGTACTTC	CASSEIGSALEQYF
few	TRBV5-1	TRBJ2-2	-	TGCGCCAGCAGCCCTCTCGGGAGTGGCACCGGGGAGCTGTTTTTT	CASSPLGSGTGELFF
many	TRBV12-3/TRBV12-4	TRBJ2-1	TRBD2	TGTGCCAGCAGTCGGACTAGCGGAGTCTACAATGAGCAGTTCTTC	CASSRTSGVYNEQFF
many	TRBV5-1	TRBJ2-2	TRBD2	TGCGCCAGCAGCTTACTAGCGGGGTCGAACACCGGGGAGCTGTTTTTT	CASSLLAGSNTGELFF
-	TRBV9	TRBJ2-1	TRBD2	TGTGCCAGCAGCGTAGGGGGGGGAAGAACCTACAATGAGCAGTTCTTC	CASSVGGGRTYNEQFF
-	TRBV28	TRBJ2-1	TRBD2	TGTGCCAGCAGGGTGGGACTAGCGGGAGGGCCTGGCAATGAGCAGTTCTTC	CASRVGLAGGPGNEQFF
many	TRBV7-3	TRBJ2-5	-	TGTGCCAGCAGCTTAACGGTTGCCCCTAAGGAGACCCAGTACTTC	CASSLTVAPKETQYF
many	TRBV2	TRBJ2-7	TRBD1	TGTGCCAGCAGTGGGGACAGGGGCATCGGCGAGCAGTACTTC	CASSGDRGIGEQYF
-	TRBV20-1	TRBJ1-1	-	TGCAGTGTTGGGGGGGTGAACACTGAAGCTTTCTTT	CSVGGVNTEAFF
few	TRBV4-2	TRBJ2-3	TRBD1	TGTGCCAGCAGCCCTGGGACAGGGGGGTACACAGATACGCAGTATTTT	CASSPGTGGYTDTQYF
few	TRBV28	TRBJ1-4	-	TGTGCCAGCAACCCCCGTGGGGCGGGGGGAAAACTGTTTTTT	CASNPRGAGGKLFF
few	TRBV4-1	TRBJ2-7	TRBD2	TGCGCCAGCAGCCAGGGGGGGGTGACTGGGGCAGCCTACGAGCAGTACTTC	CASSQGGVTGAAYEQYF
-	TRBV11-2	TRBJ2-1	TRBD2	TGTGCCAGCGGCCCCCCCGAGGGACTAGCGGGACAAGATGAGCAGTTCTTC	CASGPPEGLAGQDEQFF
few	TRBV4-1	TRBJ1-2	-	TGCGCCAGCAGCCAAGTGGCAGGGCAGTATGGCTACACCTTC	CASSQVAGQYGYTF
few	TRBV19	TRBJ2-1	TRBD2	TGTGCCAGTAGTATTTCGGGAGGGTATGAGCAGTTCTTC	CASSISGGYEQFF
-	TRBV7-8	TRBJ2-1	TRBD2	TGTGCCAGCAGCTTAGCTGGGCTAGCGGGAGTATCCTACAATGAGCAGTTCTTC	CASSLAGLAGVSYNEQFF
few	TRBV13	TRBJ1-2	TRBD1	TGTGCCAGCACGGAGGGTCGGACAGGGTGGGGTGGCTACACCTTC	CASTEGRTGWGGYTF
many	TRBV28	TRBJ1-5	-	TGTGCCAGCAGTCTCCTTGGGGATCAGCCCCAGCATTTT	CASSLLGDQPQHF
many	TRBV5-1	TRBJ2-7	-	TGCGCCAGCAGCTTGAGAAGAGAGGACTACGAGCAGTACTTC	CASSLRREDYEQYF
many	TRBV7-2	TRBJ2-1	TRBD1	TGTGCCAGCAGCCAGGGACAGGGTACGGGTGAGCAGTTCTTC	CASSQGQGTGEQFF